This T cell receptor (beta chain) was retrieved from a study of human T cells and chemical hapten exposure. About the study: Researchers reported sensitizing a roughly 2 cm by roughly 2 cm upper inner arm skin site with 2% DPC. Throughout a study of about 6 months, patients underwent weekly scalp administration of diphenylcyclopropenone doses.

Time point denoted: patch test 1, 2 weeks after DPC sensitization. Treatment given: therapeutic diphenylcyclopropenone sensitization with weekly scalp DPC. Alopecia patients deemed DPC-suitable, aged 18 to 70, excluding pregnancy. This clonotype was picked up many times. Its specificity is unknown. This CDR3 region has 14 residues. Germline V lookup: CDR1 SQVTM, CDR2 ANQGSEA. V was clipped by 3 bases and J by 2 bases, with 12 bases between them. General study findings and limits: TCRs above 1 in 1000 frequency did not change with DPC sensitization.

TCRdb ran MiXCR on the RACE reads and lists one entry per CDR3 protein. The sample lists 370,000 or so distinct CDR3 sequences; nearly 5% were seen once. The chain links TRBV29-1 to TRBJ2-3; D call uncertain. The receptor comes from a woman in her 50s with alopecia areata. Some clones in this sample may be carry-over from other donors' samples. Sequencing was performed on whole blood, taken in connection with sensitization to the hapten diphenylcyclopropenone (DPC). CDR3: CSVDSAGPTDTQYF. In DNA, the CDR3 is TGCAGCGTTGATTCGGCAGGACCCACAGATACGCAGTATTTT.